The sequence of this T cell receptor (beta chain) was determined in a study of shared clonotypes between healthy human individuals. About the research overall: Per-donor plates numbered three CD4 naive, three CD4 memory, two CD8 naive and one CD8 memory.

TCRdb keeps only in-frame clones here, not all; method: immunoSEQ multiplex PCR. Of about 2 million clones in the sample, about 95% were seen once. The naive CD8 subset, CD45RO-negative cells positively selected for CCR7, excluded terminally differentiated effector memory CD45RA+ cells. Nashville, Tennessee was home to all donors, who were Caucasian adults. The TCR sequence derives from a man younger than 35 in good health. The sample was naive CD8+ T cells sorted from blood.

This CDR3 reads CASSIRQGGETQYF. DNA of the CDR3: TGTGCCAGCAGCATTCGACAGGGAGGAGAGACCCAGTACTTC. The J gene is TRBJ2-5, the V gene TRBV5-6, with a weak D call TRBD1 (7 bases). The germline V gene encodes CDR1 SGHDT and CDR2 YYEEEE. The V and J ends lost 4 bases and 4 bases respectively, with 14 bases between them. There are 14 residues in the CDR3.